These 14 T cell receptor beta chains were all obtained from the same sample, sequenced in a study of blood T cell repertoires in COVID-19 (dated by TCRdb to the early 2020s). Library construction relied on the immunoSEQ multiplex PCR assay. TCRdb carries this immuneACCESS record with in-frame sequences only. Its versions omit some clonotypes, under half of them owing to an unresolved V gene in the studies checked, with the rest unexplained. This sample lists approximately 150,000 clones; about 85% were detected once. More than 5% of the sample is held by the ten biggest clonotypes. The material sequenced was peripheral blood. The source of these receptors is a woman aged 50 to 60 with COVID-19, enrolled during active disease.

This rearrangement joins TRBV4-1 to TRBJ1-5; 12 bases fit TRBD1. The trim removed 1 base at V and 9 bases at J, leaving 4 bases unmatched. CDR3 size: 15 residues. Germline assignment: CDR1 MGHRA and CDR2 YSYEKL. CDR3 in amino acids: CASSQGGQGAWPQHF. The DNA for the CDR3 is TGCGCCAGCAGCCAAGGGGGACAGGGGGCTTGGCCCCAGCATTTT.

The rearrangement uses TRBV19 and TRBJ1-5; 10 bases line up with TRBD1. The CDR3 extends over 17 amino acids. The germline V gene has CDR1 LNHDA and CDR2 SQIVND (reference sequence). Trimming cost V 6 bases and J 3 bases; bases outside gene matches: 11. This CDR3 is CASSPYPGQGNNQPQHF. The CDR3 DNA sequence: TGTGCCAGTAGCCCCTACCCGGGACAGGGGAACAATCAGCCCCAGCATTTT.

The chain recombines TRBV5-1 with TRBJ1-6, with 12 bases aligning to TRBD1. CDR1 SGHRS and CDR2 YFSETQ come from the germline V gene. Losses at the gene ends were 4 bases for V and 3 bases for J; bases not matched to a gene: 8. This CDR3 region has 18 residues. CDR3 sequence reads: CASSPGGTGGLYNSPLHF. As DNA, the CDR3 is TGCGCCAGCAGCCCCGGGGGGACAGGGGGCCTCTATAATTCACCCCTCCACTTT.

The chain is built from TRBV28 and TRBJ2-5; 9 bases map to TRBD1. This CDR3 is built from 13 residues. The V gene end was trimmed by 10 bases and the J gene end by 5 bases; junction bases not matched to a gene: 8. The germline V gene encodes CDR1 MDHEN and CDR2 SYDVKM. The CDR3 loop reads CATWTGVVETQYF. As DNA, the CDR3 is TGTGCCACCTGGACAGGGGTTGTGGAGACCCAGTACTTC.

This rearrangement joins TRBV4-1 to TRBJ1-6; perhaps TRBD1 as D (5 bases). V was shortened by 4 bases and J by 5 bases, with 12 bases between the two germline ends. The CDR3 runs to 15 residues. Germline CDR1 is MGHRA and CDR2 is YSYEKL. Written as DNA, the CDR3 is TGCGCCAGCAGCCTGGCGCGACAGAATAATTCACCCCTCCACTTT. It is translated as CASSLARQNNSPLHF.

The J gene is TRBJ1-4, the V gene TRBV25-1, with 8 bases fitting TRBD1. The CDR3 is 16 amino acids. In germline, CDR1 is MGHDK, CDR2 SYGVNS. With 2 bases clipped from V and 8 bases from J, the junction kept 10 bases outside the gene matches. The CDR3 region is CASSEGVTGEAEKLFF. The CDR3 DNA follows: TGTGCCAGCAGTGAAGGGGTGACAGGGGAGGCAGAAAAACTGTTTTTT. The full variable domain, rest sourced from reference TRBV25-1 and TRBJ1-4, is EADIYQTPRYLVIGTGKKITLECSQTMGHDKMYWYQQDPGMELHLIHYSYGVNSTEKGDLSSESTVSRIRTEHFPLTLESARPSHTSQYLCASSEGVTGEAEKLFFGSGTQLSVL.

CDR3 DNA sequence: TGTGCCAGCAGTGTAAACTGGGGGGATTCACCCCTCCACTTT. Translating it yields CASSVNWGDSPLHF. The chain recombines TRBV2 with TRBJ1-6, with D maybe TRBD1 (5 bases). The germline CDR1 and CDR2 sequences are SNHLY and FYNNEI. The CDR3 is 14 amino acids. Between the trimmed V and J ends, which lost 4 bases and 8 bases, there was a span of 12 bases.

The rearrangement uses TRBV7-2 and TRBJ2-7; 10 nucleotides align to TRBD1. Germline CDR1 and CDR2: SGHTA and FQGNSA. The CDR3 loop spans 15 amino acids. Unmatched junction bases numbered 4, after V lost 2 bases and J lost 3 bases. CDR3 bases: TGTGCCAGCAGCTTAAGAGGGACAGGGGACTACGAGCAGTACTTC. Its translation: CASSLRGTGDYEQYF.

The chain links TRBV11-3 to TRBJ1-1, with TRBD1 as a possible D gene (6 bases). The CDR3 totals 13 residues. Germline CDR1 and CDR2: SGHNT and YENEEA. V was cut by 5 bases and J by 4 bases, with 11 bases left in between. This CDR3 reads CASSGQSGTEAFF. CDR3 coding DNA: TGTGCCAGCAGCGGACAGTCGGGCACTGAAGCTTTCTTT. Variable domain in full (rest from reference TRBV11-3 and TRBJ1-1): EAGVVQSPRYKIIEKKQPVAFWCNPISGHNTLYWYLQNLGQGPELLIRYENEEAVDDSQLPKDRFSAERLKGVDSTLKIQPAELGDSAVYLCASSGQSGTEAFFGQGTRLTVV.

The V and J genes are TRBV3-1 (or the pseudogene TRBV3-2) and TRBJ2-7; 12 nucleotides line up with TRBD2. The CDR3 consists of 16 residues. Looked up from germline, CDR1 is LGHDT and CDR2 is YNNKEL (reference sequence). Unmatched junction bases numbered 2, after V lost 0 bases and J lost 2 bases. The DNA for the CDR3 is TGTGCCAGCAGCCAAGAAGGACTAGCGGGGACCTACGAGCAGTACTTC. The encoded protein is CASSQEGLAGTYEQYF.

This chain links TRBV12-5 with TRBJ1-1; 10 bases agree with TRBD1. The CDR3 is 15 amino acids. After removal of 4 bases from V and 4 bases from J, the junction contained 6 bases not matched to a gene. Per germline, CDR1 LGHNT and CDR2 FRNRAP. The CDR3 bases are TGTGCTAGTGGTTACGGGACAGGGGCAGGCACTGAAGCTTTCTTT. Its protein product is CASGYGTGAGTEAFF.

The CDR3 bases are TGTGCCAGCCGACTAGCGGAAAGCTCCTACGAGCAGTACTTC. This encodes CASRLAESSYEQYF. The chain carries TRBV2 and TRBJ2-7, with TRBD2 identical over 9 bases. Germline V gene data show CDR1 as SNHLY and CDR2 as FYNNEI. The CDR3 has 14 amino acids. Germline trimming cut 8 bases from V and 0 bases from J; bases unmatched to any gene: 5.

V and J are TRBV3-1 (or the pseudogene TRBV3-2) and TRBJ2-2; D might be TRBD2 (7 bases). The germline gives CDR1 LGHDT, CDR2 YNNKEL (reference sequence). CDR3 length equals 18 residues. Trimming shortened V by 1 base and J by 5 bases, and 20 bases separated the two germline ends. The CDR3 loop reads CASSQGSRWGGRTGELFF. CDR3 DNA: TGTGCCAGCAGCCAAGGATCTCGGTGGGGGGGCCGGACCGGGGAGCTGTTTTTT.

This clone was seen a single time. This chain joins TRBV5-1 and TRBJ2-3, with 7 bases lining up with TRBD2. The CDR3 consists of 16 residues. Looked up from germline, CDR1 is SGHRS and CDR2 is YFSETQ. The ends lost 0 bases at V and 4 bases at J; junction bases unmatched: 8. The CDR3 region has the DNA TGCGCCAGCAGCTTGGGTGGCGGGGGTCCTCCAGATACGCAGTATTTT. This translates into CASSLGGGGPPDTQYF. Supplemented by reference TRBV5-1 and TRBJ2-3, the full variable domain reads KAGVTQTPRYLIKTRGQQVTLSCSPISGHRSVSWYQQTPGQGLQFLFEYFSETQRNKGNFPGRFSGRQFSNSRSEMNVSTLELGDSALYLCASSLGGGGPPDTQYFGPGTRLTVL.